The 28 T cell receptor beta chains below come from one sample, sequenced in a study of CD8+ T cells in alopecia areata. Sample treatment: oral pan-JAK inhibitor, 5-10 mg twice daily. In each case, RNA was isolated and then reverse transcribed into cDNA as the sequencing template. Produced via immunoSEQ multiplex PCR; TCRdb's table is partial and in-frame only. The profile shows around 140,000 clones, 45% to 60% of them singletons. The starting material was CD8+ T cells sorted from blood, obtained at week 4, from a patient treated with tofacitinib. The receptors were gathered from a human donor with alopecia areata.

This rearrangement joins TRBV11-2 to TRBJ2-1; D is ambiguous. Germline V gene data show CDR1 as SGHAT and CDR2 as FQNNGV. Trimming shortened V by 1 base and J by 7 bases, and 5 bases separated the two germline ends. This CDR3 comprises 12 residues. The CDR3 loop is CASSLVVNEQFF. The CDR3 nucleotides read TGTGCCAGCAGCTTAGTCGTGAATGAGCAGTTCTTC. The full variable domain, its missing parts supplied by reference TRBV11-2 and TRBJ2-1, is EAGVAQSPRYKIIEKRQSVAFWCNPISGHATLYWYQQILGQGPKLLIQFQNNGVVDDSQLPKDRFSAERLKGVDSTLKIQPAKLEDSAVYLCASSLVVNEQFFGPGTRLTVL.

A few counts support this clone. V and J are TRBV25-1 and TRBJ2-5; no definite D call. Germline V gene sequence: CDR1 MGHDK, CDR2 SYGVNS. This CDR3 is built from 15 residues. The ends were cut back, 0 bases at V and 4 bases at J, with 12 bases in the middle. CDR3: CASSEYKLYGETQYF. For the CDR3, the DNA is TGTGCCAGCAGTGAATACAAGCTGTACGGAGAGACCCAGTACTTC.

V and J are TRBV30 and TRBJ1-1; 10 positions agree with TRBD1. The germline gives CDR1 GTSNPN, CDR2 SVGIG (reference sequence). With V trimmed by 1 base and J by 0 bases, 8 bases remained unmatched. The CDR3 totals 17 residues. The DNA of the CDR3 is TGTGCCTGGAGTGGCGCCGGGACAGGGGCTATGAACACTGAAGCTTTCTTT. As protein: CAWSGAGTGAMNTEAFF. The full variable domain, in which reference TRBV30 and TRBJ1-1 provide the parts outside the CDR3, is SQTIHQWPATLVQPVGSPLSLECTVEGTSNPNLYWYRQAAGRGLQLLFYSVGIGQISSEVPQNLSASRPQDRQFILSSKKLLLSDSGFYLCAWSGAGTGAMNTEAFFGQGTRLTVV.

The chain is built from TRBV30 and TRBJ2-1; 7 bases agree with TRBD1. CDR3 length equals 15 residues. Per germline, CDR1 GTSNPN and CDR2 SVGIG (reference sequence). V shed 2 bases, J shed 4 bases, and the junction held 8 bases outside the gene matches. In DNA form, the CDR3 reads TGTGCCTGGAGTCGTGACAGGGCTCCATACAATGAGCAGTTCTTC. Translated, it gives CAWSRDRAPYNEQFF.

The chain uses TRBV27 and TRBJ2-7; TRBD1 is a possible D gene (5 bases). Trimming pared 1 base from V and 6 bases from J, leaving 13 bases between. Germline CDR1 reads MNHEY; CDR2 reads SMNVEV (reference sequence). The CDR3 runs 14 residues. CDR3 sequence reads: CASSLLARVSEQYF. CDR3 nucleotide sequence: TGTGCCAGCAGTTTATTAGCCAGGGTCAGCGAGCAGTACTTC.

The chain uses TRBV7-9 and TRBJ2-7; 8 bases line up with TRBD1. Germline V lookup: CDR1 SEHNR, CDR2 FQNEAQ (reference sequence). The CDR3 consists of 15 residues. After removal of 6 bases from V and 3 bases from J, the junction contained 10 bases not matched to a gene. CDR3 sequence: CASRGTRDRGYEQYF. Written as DNA, the CDR3 is TGTGCCAGCAGGGGGACCCGCGACAGGGGCTACGAGCAGTACTTC.

V is TRBV6-5 and J is TRBJ1-2; D not resolved. The CDR3 loop spans 12 amino acids. CDR1 is MNHEY, CDR2 SVGAGI, per germline. The V gene lost 8 bases and the J gene lost 6 bases, with 13 bases spanning the gap. The CDR3 protein is CASGFVADGYTF. DNA for the CDR3: TGTGCCAGCGGATTCGTGGCAGATGGCTACACCTTC.

The V gene is TRBV6-6, the J gene TRBJ2-3; 11 bases fit TRBD1. Trimming removed 10 bases from V and 4 bases from J; junction bases left unmatched: 13. The CDR3 contains 16 residues. The V gene's germline CDR1 is MNHNY and CDR2 SVGAGI (reference sequence). The CDR3 DNA reads as TGTGCCATCTCCCTAGGTCGGACAGGGGGCTCAGATACGCAGTATTTT. Residues: CAISLGRTGGSDTQYF.

This clone has a handful of counts. This chain uses TRBV6-5 with TRBJ1-1; D is ambiguous. Germline-derived CDR1 and CDR2 are MNHEY and SVGAGI. Trimming left V 0 bases short and J 11 bases short, with 13 bases between. This CDR3 spans 13 amino acids. The CDR3 spells CASSYSEEVDAFF. CDR3 nucleotide sequence: TGTGCCAGCAGTTACTCAGAGGAGGTGGACGCTTTCTTT.

Turning to this clone: Its ends do not fully match the called genes, so a read error is possible. The chain combines TRBV6-5 with TRBJ2-5; D call uncertain. The germline V gene has CDR1 MNHEY and CDR2 SVGAGI. The CDR3 sequence is 13 residues long. The CDR3 sequence is CASSDSGQETQYF. The DNA of the CDR3 is TGTGCCAGCAGTGACTCTGGGCAAGAGACCCAGTACTTC.

This clone was counted between two and nine times. The chain links TRBV19 to TRBJ1-6; D uncertain. From germline, CDR1 is LNHDA and CDR2 SQIVND (reference sequence). V was shortened by 10 bases and J by 10 bases, with 23 bases between the two germline ends. This CDR3 region has 15 residues. CDR3 sequence: CATKIDPGPLSPLHF. As DNA, the CDR3 is TGTGCCACCAAAATTGACCCGGGCCCTTTGTCACCCCTCCACTTT.

CDR3 bases: TGCGCCAGCAGCCAAGAGAACAGGGAAGAGACCCAGTACTTC. Protein sequence: CASSQENREETQYF. The J gene is TRBJ2-5, the V gene TRBV4-1; D perhaps matches TRBD1 (6 bases). Germline CDR1 reads MGHRA; CDR2 reads YSYEKL. The CDR3 has 14 amino acids. Trimming pared 0 bases from V and 3 bases from J, leaving 8 bases between.

This chain links TRBV15 with TRBJ2-3; D is undetermined. This CDR3 contains 13 residues. Per the germline V gene, CDR1 is LNHNV and CDR2 is YYDKDF (reference sequence). V gave up 5 bases and J gave up 2 bases, with 8 bases separating them. The CDR3 loop is CATSSQVTDTQYF. The CDR3 DNA sequence: TGTGCCACCAGCTCCCAGGTCACAGATACGCAGTATTTT.

This chain links TRBV6-5 with TRBJ1-1; 7 nucleotides match TRBD1. Losses at the gene ends were 7 bases for V and 5 bases for J; bases not matched to a gene: 10. CDR3 size: 14 residues. CDR1 is MNHEY, CDR2 SVGAGI, per germline. The CDR3 DNA is TGTGCCAGCACCGGACAGGACGCGGGTACTGAAGCTTTCTTT. It encodes CASTGQDAGTEAFF.

Points on this clone: This likely stems from a read error, as it lies one base from a far larger clone. At the DNA level, this CDR3 is encoded by other sequences in the same sample as well. The rearrangement joins TRBV5-4 to TRBJ2-3; D is unclear. V lost 3 bases, J lost 1 base, and 9 bases lay in between. Germline V gives CDR1 SGHNT, CDR2 YYREEE (reference sequence). The CDR3 runs 14 residues. CDR3 residues: CASSWLGRTDTQYF. The DNA of the CDR3 is TGTGCCAGCAGCTGGTTGGGTCGCACAGATACGCAGTATTTT.

This chain connects TRBV6-5 to TRBJ1-1; D gene ambiguous. The V end was cut by 6 bases, the J end by 3 bases, with 14 bases between. The CDR3 spans 14 residues. Looked up from germline, CDR1 is MNHEY and CDR2 is SVGAGI. The CDR3 reads CASSPRLEDTEAFF. The CDR3, as DNA: TGTGCCAGCAGCCCTAGGCTCGAGGACACTGAAGCTTTCTTT.

The sample holds one count of this clone. The V and J genes are TRBV20-1 and TRBJ1-1; D uncertain. V shed 7 bases and J shed 5 bases, with 11 bases lying between them. CDR1 is DFQATT and CDR2 is SNEGSKA in the germline V gene (reference sequence). CDR3 size: 11 residues. The CDR3 DNA reads TGCAGTGTCCCATTCGGTACTGAAGCTTTCTTT. Protein product: CSVPFGTEAFF.

The chain combines TRBV2 with TRBJ2-3; 7 bases line up with TRBD1. The trim removed 7 bases at V and 2 bases at J, leaving 3 bases unmatched. Germline V gene sequence: CDR1 SNHLY, CDR2 FYNNEI. CDR3 length equals 13 residues. The CDR3 DNA reads TGTGCCAGCAAAGGGGGCTTCACAGATACGCAGTATTTT. Translating it yields CASKGGFTDTQYF.

V gene TRBV13 combines with J gene TRBJ2-1; no reliable D call. Germline values: CDR1 PRHDT, CDR2 FYEKMQ (reference sequence). The V and J ends lost 2 bases and 4 bases respectively, with 12 bases between them. This CDR3 comprises 15 residues. Written as DNA, the CDR3 is TGTGCCAGCAGCTTACACTCCGTTACTTACAATGAGCAGTTCTTC. Translated: CASSLHSVTYNEQFF.

This clone has just a few counts. V and J are TRBV13 and TRBJ2-1; D assignment may be TRBD1 or TRBD2 (7 bases each). CDR1 PRHDT and CDR2 FYEKMQ come from the germline V gene (reference sequence). V shed 7 bases and J shed 3 bases, with 22 bases lying between them. There are 17 residues in the CDR3. The CDR3 region is CASTIWSAGGDYNEQFF. The CDR3 DNA is TGTGCCAGCACCATCTGGTCGGCAGGGGGGGACTACAATGAGCAGTTCTTC.

V usage is TRBV5-1 and J usage is TRBJ2-6; D is unclear. V lost 0 bases and J 2 bases, leaving 6 bases between the germline ends. CDR1 and CDR2 (germline): SGHRS, YFSETQ. This CDR3 comprises 15 residues. CDR3 sequence (DNA): TGCGCCAGCAGCTTGGATGGTGCTGGGGCCAACGTCCTGACTTTC. Translated, it gives CASSLDGAGANVLTF.

This clone occurred once. The rearrangement joins TRBV4-3 to TRBJ1-1; D unclear. Germline V CDR1 and CDR2: LGHNA, YSLEER. Trimming removed 3 bases from V and 5 bases from J, with 13 bases in between. The CDR3 length is 14 residues. CDR3 loop: CASSHFQRGTEAFF. DNA for the CDR3: TGCGCCAGCAGCCACTTCCAACGAGGGACTGAAGCTTTCTTT.

This rearrangement joins TRBV9 to TRBJ1-1; D gene uncertain. The CDR3 runs 15 residues. V lost 1 base and J 1 base, leaving 11 bases between the germline ends. Germline V gene sequence: CDR1 SGDLS, CDR2 YYNGEE. This chain's CDR3 is CASSVSLDSNTEAFF. CDR3 bases: TGTGCCAGCAGCGTAAGTCTAGACTCGAACACTGAAGCTTTCTTT.

This clone was seen a few times. The CDR3 region is CSVGSPGVGELFF. The CDR3 DNA is TGCAGCGTTGGGTCTCCTGGAGTCGGGGAGCTGTTTTTT. This rearrangement joins TRBV29-1 to TRBJ2-2; no reliable D call. Germline-derived CDR1 and CDR2 are SQVTM and ANQGSEA. This CDR3 comprises 13 residues. The germline V and J ends were trimmed by 4 bases and 7 bases, with 13 bases remaining between them.

This sequence joins TRBV25-1 and TRBJ2-1; 8 bases align to TRBD2. CDR3 size: 14 residues. Trimming at V came to 3 bases and at J to 8 bases, leaving 6 bases not matched to a gene. Germline CDR1 is MGHDK and CDR2 is SYGVNS. As DNA, the CDR3 is TGTGCCAGCAGTGACCCGGGACTAGAAGATGAGCAGTTCTTC. Translated: CASSDPGLEDEQFF.

This clone was counted only a few times. V and J are TRBV13 and TRBJ2-7, with TRBD1 as a possible D gene (6 bases). CDR1 and CDR2 (germline): PRHDT, FYEKMQ (reference sequence). The CDR3 extends over 13 amino acids. Trimming removed 3 bases at V and 1 base at J, with 7 bases between. The DNA of the CDR3 is TGTGCCAGCAGCTTCAGGGGTTCCTACGAGCAGTACTTC. This codes for CASSFRGSYEQYF. The entire variable domain, with the rest obtained from reference TRBV13 and TRBJ2-7, is as follows: AAGVIQSPRHLIKEKRETATLKCYPIPRHDTVYWYQQGPGQDPQFLISFYEKMQSDKGSIPDRFSAQQFSDYHSELNMSSLELGDSALYFCASSFRGSYEQYFGPGTRLTVT.

There are a few counts of this clone. CDR3 residues: CASRRTAYYEQYF. The CDR3 nucleotides are TGTGCCAGCAGAAGGACAGCGTACTACGAGCAGTACTTC. V is TRBV7-2 and J is TRBJ2-7, with a weak D call TRBD1 (6 bases). V lost 6 bases and J lost 3, with 12 bases in between. The CDR3 spans 13 residues. Germline V gene sequence: CDR1 SGHTA, CDR2 FQGNSA.

CDR3 sequence: CASSSSGAGGAETQYF. The DNA for the CDR3 is TGTGCCAGCAGCTCTTCAGGGGCAGGTGGGGCAGAGACCCAGTACTTC. The chain recombines TRBV13 with TRBJ2-5; TRBD1 might be the D (6 bases). Germline CDR1 is PRHDT and CDR2 is FYEKMQ (reference sequence). This CDR3 is built from 16 residues. The V end lost 4 bases, the J end lost 4 bases, and 19 bases lay between the germline ends.